This T cell receptor (beta chain) stems from a study of Ad26.COV2.S vaccination and SARS-CoV-2 variants. Across the whole study: The COV1001 Ad26.COV2.S trial arm included the donor.

Treatment reported: roughly 18 received Ad26.COV2.S at low or high dose, single or two shots; 5 received placebo; per-sample allocation not given. The investigators took samples on day 63 after the first vaccine or placebo injection. Germline assignment: CDR1 MNHNY and CDR2 SVGAGI (reference sequence). V lost 5 bases and J lost 3, with 5 bases in between. The CDR3 loop spans 12 amino acids. Profiling relied on immunoSEQ multiplex PCR, and the TCRdb table lists in-frame clones only, not all of them. The profile shows over 200,000 clones, over 75% of them singletons. This sequence originates from a person aged 18-65 years who received the Ad26.COV2.S COVID-19 vaccine or a placebo. The chain links TRBV6-6 to TRBJ1-5; D gene uncertain. This specimen consisted of peripheral blood, obtained in a trial of Ad26.COV2.S vaccine versus placebo. In DNA, the CDR3 is TGTGCCAGCAGTGCGCCCAATCAGCCCCAGCATTTT. Protein sequence: CASSAPNQPQHF.